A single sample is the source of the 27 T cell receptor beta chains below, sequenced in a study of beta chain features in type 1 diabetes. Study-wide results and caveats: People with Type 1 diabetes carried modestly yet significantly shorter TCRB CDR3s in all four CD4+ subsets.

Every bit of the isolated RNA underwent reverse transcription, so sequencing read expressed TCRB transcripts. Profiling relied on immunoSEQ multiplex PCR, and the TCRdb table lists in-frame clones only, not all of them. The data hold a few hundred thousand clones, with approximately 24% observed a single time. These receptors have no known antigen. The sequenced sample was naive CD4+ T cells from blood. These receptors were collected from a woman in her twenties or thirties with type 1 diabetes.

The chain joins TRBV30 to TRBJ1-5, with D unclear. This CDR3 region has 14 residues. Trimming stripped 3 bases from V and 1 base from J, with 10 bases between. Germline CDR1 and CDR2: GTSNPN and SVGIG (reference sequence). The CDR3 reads CAWSDLVSNQPQHF. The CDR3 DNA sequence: TGTGCCTGGAGCGATTTAGTAAGCAATCAGCCCCAGCATTTT.

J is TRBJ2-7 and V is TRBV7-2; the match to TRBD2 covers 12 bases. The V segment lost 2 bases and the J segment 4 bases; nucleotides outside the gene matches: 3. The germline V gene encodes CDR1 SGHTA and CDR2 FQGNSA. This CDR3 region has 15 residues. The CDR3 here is CASSLSTSGSYEQYF. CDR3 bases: TGTGCCAGCAGCTTATCGACTAGCGGGAGTTACGAGCAGTACTTC. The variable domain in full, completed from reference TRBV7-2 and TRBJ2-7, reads GAGVSQSPSNKVTEKGKDVELRCDPISGHTALYWYRQSLGQGLEFLIYFQGNSAPDKSGLPSDRFSAERTGGSVSTLTIQRTQQEDSAVYLCASSLSTSGSYEQYFGPGTRLTVT.

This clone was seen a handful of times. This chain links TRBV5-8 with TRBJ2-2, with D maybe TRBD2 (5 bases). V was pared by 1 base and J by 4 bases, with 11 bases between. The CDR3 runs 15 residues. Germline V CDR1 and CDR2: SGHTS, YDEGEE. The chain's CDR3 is CASSLILRGTGELFF. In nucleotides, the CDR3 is TGTGCCAGCAGCTTGATTCTCCGGGGCACCGGGGAGCTGTTTTTT.

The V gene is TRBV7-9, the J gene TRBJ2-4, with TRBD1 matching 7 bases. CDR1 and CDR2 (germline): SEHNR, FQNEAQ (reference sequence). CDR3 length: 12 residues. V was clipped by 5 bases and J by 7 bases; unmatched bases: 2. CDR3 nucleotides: TGTGCCAGCAGCCAGGGACAGAACATTCAGTACTTC. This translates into CASSQGQNIQYF.

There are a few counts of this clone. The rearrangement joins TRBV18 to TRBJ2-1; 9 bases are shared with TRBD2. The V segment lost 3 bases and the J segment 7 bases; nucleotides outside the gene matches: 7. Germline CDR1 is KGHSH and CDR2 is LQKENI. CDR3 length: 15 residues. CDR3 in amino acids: CASSPPTSGTNEQFF. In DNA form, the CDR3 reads TGTGCCAGCTCACCGCCGACTAGCGGAACGAATGAGCAGTTCTTC.

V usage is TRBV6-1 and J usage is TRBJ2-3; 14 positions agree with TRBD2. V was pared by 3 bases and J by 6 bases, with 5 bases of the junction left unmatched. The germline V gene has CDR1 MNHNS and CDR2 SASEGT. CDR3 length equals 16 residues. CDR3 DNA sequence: TGTGCCAGCAGTGAGCAGGGACTAGCGGGAGCTGATACGCAGTATTTT. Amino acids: CASSEQGLAGADTQYF.

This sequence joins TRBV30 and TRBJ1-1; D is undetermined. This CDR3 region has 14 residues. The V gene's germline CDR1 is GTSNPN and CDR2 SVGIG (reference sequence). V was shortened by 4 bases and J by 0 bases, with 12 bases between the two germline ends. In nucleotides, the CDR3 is TGTGCCTGGACCCGCGGCATTATGAACACTGAAGCTTTCTTT. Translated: CAWTRGIMNTEAFF. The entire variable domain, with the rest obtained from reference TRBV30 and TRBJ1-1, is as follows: SQTIHQWPATLVQPVGSPLSLECTVEGTSNPNLYWYRQAAGRGLQLLFYSVGIGQISSEVPQNLSASRPQDRQFILSSKKLLLSDSGFYLCAWTRGIMNTEAFFGQGTRLTVV.

CDR3 protein: CAWSPLAENYNEQFF. CDR3 DNA sequence: TGTGCCTGGAGTCCTCTAGCGGAAAACTACAATGAGCAGTTCTTC. The chain carries TRBV30 and TRBJ2-1; 7 nucleotides match TRBD2. The germline CDR1 and CDR2 sequences are GTSNPN and SVGIG (reference sequence). CDR3 length equals 15 residues. Trimming took 2 bases from V and 3 from J; bases not matched to a gene: 7.

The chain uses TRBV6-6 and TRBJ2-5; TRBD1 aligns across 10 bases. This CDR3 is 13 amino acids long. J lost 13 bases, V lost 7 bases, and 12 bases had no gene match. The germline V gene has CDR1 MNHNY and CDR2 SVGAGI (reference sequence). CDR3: CASIPRGQGKWYF. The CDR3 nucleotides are TGTGCCAGCATCCCAAGGGGACAGGGGAAGTGGTACTTC.

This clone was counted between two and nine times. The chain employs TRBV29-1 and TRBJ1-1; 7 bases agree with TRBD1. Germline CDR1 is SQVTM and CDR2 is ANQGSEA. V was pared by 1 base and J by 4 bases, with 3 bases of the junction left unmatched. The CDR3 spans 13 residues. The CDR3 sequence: CSVEATGFTEAFF. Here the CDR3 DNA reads TGCAGCGTTGAAGCGACAGGGTTCACTGAAGCTTTCTTT.

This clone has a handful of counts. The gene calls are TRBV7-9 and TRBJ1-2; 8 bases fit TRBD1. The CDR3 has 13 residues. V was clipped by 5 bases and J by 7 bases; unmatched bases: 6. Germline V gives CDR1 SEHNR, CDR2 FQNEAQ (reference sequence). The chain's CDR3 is CASSHRGMLGYTF. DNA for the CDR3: TGTGCCAGCAGCCACAGGGGGATGCTTGGCTACACCTTC.

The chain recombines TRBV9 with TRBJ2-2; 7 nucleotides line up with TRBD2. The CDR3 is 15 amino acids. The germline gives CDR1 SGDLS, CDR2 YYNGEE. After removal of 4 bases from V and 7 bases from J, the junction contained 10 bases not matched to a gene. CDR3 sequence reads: CASSWYAGEVGELFF. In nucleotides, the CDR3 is TGTGCCAGCAGCTGGTACGCGGGGGAGGTCGGGGAGCTGTTTTTT.

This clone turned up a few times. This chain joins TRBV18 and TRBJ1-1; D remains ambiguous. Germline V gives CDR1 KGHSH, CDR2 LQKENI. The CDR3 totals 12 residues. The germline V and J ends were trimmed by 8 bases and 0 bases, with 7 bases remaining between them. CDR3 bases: TGTGCCAGCCGTCAGGTGAACACTGAAGCTTTCTTT. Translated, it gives CASRQVNTEAFF. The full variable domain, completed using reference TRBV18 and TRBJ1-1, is NAGVMQNPRHLVRRRGQEARLRCSPMKGHSHVYWYRQLPEEGLKFMVYLQKENIIDESGMPKERFSAEFPKEGPSILRIQQVVRGDSAAYFCASRQVNTEAFFGQGTRLTVV.

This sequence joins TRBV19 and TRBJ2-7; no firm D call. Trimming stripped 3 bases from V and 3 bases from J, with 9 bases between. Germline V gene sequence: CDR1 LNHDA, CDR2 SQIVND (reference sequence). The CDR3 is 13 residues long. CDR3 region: CASSIGSLYEQYF. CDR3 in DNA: TGTGCCAGTAGTATCGGGTCCCTCTACGAGCAGTACTTC.

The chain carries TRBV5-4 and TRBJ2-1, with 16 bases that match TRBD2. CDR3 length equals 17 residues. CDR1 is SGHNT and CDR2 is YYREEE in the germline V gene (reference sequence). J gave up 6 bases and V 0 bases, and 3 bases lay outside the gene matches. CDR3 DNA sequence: TGTGCCAGCAGCTTGGATGGGACTAGCGGGAGGGGCAATGAGCAGTTCTTC. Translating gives CASSLDGTSGRGNEQFF.

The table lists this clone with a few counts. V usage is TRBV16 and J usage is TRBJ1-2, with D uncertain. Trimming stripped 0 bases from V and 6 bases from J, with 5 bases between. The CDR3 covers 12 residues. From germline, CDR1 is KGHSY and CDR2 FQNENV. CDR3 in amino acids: CASSQSRDGYTF. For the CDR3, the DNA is TGTGCCAGCAGCCAATCTCGCGATGGCTACACCTTC.

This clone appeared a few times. CDR3 loop: CASSYSQREQFF. DNA of the CDR3: TGTGCCAGCAGTTATAGCCAGAGAGAGCAGTTCTTC. The chain employs TRBV6-5 and TRBJ2-1; D is unclear. From germline, CDR1 is MNHEY and CDR2 SVGAGI. V dropped 3 bases and J dropped 10 bases, with 10 bases sitting between them. The CDR3 consists of 12 residues.

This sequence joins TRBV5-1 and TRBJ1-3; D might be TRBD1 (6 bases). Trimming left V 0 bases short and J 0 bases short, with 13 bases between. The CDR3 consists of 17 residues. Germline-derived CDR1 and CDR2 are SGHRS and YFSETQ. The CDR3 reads CASSLVDRSYSGNTIYF. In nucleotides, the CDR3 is TGCGCCAGCAGCTTGGTCGACAGGTCCTACTCTGGAAACACCATATATTTT.

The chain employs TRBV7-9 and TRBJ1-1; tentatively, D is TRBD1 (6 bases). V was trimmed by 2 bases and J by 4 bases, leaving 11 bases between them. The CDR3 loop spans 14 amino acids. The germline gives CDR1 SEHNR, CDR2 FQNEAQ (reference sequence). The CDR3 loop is CASSLQGLSTEAFF. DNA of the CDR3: TGTGCCAGCAGCTTACAGGGGCTGAGCACTGAAGCTTTCTTT.

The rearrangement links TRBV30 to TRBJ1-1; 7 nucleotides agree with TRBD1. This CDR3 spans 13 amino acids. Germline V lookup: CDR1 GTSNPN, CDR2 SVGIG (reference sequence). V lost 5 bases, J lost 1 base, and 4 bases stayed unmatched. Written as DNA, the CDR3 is TGTGCCTGGTACTGGACAGGGAACACTGAAGCTTTCTTT. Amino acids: CAWYWTGNTEAFF.

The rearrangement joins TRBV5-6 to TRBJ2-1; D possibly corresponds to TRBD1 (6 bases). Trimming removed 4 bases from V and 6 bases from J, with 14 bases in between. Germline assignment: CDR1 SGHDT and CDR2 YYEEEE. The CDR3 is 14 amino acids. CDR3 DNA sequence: TGTGCCAGCAGCCCGGACCCGACAGGCAATGAGCAGTTCTTC. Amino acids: CASSPDPTGNEQFF.

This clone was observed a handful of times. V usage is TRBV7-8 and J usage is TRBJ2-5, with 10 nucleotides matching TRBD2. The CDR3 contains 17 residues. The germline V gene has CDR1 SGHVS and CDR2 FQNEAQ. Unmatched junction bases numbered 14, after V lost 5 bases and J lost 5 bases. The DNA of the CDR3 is TGTGCCAGCAGCCGAAGGGGTCTAGCGGGAGTTTCGGAGACCCAGTACTTC. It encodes CASSRRGLAGVSETQYF.

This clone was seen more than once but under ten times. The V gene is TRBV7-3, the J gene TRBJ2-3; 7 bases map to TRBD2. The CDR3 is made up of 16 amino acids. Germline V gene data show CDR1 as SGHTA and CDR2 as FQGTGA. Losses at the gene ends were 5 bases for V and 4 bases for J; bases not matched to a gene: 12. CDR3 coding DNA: TGTGCCAGCAGCCTGGGAGCGGGGCCGGGGGCAGATACGCAGTATTTT. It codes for CASSLGAGPGADTQYF.

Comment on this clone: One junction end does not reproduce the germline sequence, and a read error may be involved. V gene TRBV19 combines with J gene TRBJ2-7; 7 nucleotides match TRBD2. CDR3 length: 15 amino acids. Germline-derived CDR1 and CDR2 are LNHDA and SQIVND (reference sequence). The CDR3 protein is CASGMRSEAGREQYF. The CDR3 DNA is TGTGCCAGTGGTATGAGAAGCGAAGCGGGAAGGGAGCAGTACTTC.

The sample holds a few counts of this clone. The CDR3 sequence is CASSAGTGGLEQYF. The CDR3 bases are TGCGCCAGCAGCGCCGGGACAGGGGGACTCGAGCAGTACTTC. This chain uses TRBV5-1 with TRBJ2-7; 11 bases fit TRBD1. This CDR3 spans 14 amino acids. The V gene's germline CDR1 is SGHRS and CDR2 YFSETQ. The J segment lost 6 bases and the V segment lost 4 bases, leaving 6 bases of the junction unmatched. Supplemented by reference TRBV5-1 and TRBJ2-7, the full variable domain reads KAGVTQTPRYLIKTRGQQVTLSCSPISGHRSVSWYQQTPGQGLQFLFEYFSETQRNKGNFPGRFSGRQFSNSRSEMNVSTLELGDSALYLCASSAGTGGLEQYFGPGTRLTVT.

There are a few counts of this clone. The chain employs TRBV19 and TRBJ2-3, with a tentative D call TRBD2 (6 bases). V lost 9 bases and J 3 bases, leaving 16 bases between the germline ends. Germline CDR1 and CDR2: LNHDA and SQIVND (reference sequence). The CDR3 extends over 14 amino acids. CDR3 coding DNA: TGTGCCAGCTCCGCCCCAGGGAGGACAGATACGCAGTATTTT. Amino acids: CASSAPGRTDTQYF.

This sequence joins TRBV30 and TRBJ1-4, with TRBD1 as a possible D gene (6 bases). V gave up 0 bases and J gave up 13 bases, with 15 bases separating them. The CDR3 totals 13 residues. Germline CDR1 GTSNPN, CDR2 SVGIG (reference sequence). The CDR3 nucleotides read TGTGCCTGGAGTGTCGGGGGGGCGAGGGCACTGTTTTTT. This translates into CAWSVGGARALFF.